This T cell receptor beta chain was identified during a study of cytomegalovirus exposure and HLA in healthy donors. The PCR used 60 Vbeta and 13 Jbeta primers. TCRdb keeps only in-frame clones here, not all; method: immunoSEQ multiplex PCR. The profile shows 100,000 to 140,000 clones, around 67% of them singletons. Concerning this clone: Antigen: not known.

General study findings and limits: The later analysis indicated that the majority of CMV-associated TCR beta chains appeared HLA-restricted.

Germline V gives CDR1 SGHRS, CDR2 YFSETQ. This CDR3 has 14 amino acids. V lost 1 base and J lost 8, with 12 bases in between. V and J are TRBV5-1 and TRBJ1-4; D remains ambiguous. Material: PBMCs. The sequence was collected from a woman between 35 and 50 years old in good health and CMV-seropositive. The CDR3 region is CASSLWRRGEKLFF. CDR3 bases: TGCGCCAGCAGCTTGTGGCGGCGCGGGGAAAAACTGTTTTTT.